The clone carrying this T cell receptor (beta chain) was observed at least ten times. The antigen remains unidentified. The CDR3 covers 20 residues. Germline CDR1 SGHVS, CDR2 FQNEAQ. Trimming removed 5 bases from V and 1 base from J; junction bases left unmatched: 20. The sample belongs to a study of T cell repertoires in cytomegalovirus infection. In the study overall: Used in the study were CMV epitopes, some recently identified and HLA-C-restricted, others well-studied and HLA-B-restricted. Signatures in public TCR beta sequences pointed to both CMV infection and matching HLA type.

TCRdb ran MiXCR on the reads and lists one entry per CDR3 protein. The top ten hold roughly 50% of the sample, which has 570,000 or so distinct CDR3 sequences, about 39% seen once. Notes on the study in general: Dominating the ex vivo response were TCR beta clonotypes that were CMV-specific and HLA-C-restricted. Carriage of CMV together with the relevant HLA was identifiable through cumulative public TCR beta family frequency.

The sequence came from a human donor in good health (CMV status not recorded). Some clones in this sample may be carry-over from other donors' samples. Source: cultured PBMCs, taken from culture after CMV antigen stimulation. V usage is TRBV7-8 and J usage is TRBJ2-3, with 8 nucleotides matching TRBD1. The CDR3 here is CASSTRGRTGRLLGTDTQYF. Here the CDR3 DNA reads TGTGCCAGCAGCACCCGAGGTCGGACAGGGCGACTATTGGGCACAGATACGCAGTATTTT.